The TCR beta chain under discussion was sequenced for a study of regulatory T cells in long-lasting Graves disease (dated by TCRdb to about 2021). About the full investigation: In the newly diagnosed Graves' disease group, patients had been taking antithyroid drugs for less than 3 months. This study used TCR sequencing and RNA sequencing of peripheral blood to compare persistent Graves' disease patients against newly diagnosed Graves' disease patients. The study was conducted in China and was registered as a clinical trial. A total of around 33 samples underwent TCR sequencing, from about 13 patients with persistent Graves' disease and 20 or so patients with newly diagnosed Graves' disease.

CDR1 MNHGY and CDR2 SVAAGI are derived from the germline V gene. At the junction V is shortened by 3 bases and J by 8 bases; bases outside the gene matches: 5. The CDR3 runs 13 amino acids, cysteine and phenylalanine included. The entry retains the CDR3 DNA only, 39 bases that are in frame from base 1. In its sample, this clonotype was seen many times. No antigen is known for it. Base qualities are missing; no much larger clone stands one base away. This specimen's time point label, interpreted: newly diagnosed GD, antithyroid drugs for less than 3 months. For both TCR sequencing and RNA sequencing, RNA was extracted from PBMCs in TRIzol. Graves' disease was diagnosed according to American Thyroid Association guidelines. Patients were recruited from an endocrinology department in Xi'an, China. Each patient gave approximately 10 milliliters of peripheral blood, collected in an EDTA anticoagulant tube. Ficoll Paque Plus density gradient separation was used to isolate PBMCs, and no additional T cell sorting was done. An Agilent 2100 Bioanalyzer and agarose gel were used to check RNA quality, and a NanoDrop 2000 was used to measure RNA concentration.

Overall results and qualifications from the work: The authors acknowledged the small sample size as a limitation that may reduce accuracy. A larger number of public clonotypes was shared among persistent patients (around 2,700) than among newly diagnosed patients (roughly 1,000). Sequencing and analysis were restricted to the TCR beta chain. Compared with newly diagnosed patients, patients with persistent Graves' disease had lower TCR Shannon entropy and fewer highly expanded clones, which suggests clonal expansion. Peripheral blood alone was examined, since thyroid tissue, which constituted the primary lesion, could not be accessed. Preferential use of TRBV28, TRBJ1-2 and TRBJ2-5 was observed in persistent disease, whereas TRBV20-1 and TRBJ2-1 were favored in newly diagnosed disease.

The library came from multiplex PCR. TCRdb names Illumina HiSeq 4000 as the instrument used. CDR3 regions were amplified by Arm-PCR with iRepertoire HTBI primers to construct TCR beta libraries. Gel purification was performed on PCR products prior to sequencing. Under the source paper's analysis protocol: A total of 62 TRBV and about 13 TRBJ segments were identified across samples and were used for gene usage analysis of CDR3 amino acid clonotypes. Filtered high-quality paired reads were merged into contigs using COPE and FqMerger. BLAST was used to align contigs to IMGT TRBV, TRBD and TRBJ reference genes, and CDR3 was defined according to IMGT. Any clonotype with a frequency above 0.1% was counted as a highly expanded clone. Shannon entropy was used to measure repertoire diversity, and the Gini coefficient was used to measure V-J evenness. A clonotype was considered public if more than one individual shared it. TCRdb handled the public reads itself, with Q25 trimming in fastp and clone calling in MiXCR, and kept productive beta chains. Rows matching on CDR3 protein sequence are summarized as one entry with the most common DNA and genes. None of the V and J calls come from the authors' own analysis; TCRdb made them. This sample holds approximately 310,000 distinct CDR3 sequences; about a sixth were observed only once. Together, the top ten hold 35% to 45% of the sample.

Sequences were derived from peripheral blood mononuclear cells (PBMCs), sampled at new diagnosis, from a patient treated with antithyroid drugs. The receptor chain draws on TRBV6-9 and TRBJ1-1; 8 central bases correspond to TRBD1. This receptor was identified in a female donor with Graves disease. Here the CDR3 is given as CASSYSGGGEAFF. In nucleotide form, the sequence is TGTGCCAGCAGTTACTCAGGGGGCGGCGAAGCTTTCTTT.